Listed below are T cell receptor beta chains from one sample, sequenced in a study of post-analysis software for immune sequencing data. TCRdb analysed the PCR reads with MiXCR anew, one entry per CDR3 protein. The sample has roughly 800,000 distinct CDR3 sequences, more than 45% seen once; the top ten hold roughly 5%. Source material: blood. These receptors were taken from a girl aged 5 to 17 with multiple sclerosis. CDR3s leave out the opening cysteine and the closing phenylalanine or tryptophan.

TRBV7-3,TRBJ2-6,ASSLGIQGSAGANVLT
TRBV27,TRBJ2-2,ASAWGGSNTGELF
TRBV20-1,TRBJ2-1,GAMARLSYNEQF
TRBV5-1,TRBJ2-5,TSSFARGFQETQY
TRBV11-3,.,ASSADHAASEQY
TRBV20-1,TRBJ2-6,SATPHAISGANVLT
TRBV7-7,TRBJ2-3,ASSPYAGDTQY
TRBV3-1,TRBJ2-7,ASSPDSSYSYEQY
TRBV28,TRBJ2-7,ASSLGPGPGYEQY
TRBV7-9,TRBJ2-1,ASSPRGYEQF
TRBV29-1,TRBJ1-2,SVEVQRNYGYT
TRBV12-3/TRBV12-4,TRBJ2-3,ASSHPQAGHTDTQY
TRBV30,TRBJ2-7,AWSPGTGPNEQY
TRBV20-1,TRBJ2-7,SAPPTSGSYEQY
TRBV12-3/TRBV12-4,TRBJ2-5,ASSFGRTGAQY
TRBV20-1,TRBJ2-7,SAWPGTGVSEQY
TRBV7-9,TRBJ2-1,ASSLGEAGSSYNEQF
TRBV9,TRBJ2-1,ASSVARASGRNEQF
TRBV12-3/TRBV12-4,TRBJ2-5,ASSPYSGSSPETQY
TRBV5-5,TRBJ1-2,ASSLAGAKYGYT
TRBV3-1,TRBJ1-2,ASSLAGDPYGYT
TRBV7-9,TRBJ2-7,ASTQSGKRQY
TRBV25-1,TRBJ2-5,ASSEPRGGLWQETQY
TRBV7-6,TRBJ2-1,ASSLLGAGDEQF
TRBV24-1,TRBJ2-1,ATSEYKNEQF
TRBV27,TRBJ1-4,ASSYTGTGGEKLF
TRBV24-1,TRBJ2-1,ATSDARTSGAYNEQF